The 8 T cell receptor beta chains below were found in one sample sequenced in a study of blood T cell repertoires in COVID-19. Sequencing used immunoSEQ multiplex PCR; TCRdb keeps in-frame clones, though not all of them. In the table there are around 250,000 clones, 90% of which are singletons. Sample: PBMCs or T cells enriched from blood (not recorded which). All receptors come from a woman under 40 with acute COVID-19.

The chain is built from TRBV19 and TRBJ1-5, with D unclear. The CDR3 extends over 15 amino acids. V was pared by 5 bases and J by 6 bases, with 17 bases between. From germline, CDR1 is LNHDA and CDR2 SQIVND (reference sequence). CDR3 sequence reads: CASSPSGSLSQPQHF. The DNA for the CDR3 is TGTGCCAGTAGTCCATCGGGATCATTGAGTCAGCCCCAGCATTTT.

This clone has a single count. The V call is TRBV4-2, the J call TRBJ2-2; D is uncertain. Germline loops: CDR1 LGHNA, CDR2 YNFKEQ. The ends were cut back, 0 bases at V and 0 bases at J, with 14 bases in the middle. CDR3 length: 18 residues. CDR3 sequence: CASSQDFNSEANTGELFF. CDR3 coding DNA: TGTGCCAGCAGCCAAGATTTTAATAGTGAGGCGAACACCGGGGAGCTGTTTTTT.

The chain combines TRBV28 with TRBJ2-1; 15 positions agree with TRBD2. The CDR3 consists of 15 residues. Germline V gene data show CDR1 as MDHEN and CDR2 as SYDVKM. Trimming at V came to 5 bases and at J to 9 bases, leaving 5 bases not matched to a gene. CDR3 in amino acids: CASSPGLAGGLEQFF. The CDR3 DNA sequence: TGTGCCAGCAGTCCGGGACTAGCGGGAGGACTTGAGCAGTTCTTC.

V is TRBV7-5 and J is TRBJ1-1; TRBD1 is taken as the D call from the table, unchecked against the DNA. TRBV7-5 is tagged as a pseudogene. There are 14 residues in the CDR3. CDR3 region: CVRSFGQGVAEAFF. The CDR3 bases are TGTGTCAGAAGCTTCGGACAGGGGGTCGCTGAAGCTTTCTTT.

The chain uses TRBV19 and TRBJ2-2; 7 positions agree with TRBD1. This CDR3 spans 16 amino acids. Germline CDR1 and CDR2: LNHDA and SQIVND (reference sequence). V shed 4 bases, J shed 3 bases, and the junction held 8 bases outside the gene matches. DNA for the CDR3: TGTGCCAGTAGTAGTATAAGTCAGGGGGACACCGGGGAGCTGTTTTTT. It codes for CASSSISQGDTGELFF.

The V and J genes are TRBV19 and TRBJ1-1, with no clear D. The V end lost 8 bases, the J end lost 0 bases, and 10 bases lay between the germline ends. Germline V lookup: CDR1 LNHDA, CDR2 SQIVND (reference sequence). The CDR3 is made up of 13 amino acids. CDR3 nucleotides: TGTGCCAGTCAGTTGGGCCTGAACACTGAAGCTTTCTTT. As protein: CASQLGLNTEAFF.

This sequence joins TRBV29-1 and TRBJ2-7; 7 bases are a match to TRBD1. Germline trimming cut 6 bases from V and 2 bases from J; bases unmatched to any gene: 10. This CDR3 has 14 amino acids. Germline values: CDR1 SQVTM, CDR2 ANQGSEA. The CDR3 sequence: CSVSIRDSPYEQYF. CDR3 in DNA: TGCAGCGTGTCGATCAGGGACAGCCCCTACGAGCAGTACTTC.

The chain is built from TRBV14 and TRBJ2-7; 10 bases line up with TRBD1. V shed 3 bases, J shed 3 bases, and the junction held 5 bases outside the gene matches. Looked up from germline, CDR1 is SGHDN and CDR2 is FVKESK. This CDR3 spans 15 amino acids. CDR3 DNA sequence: TGTGCCAGCAGCCAGCAGGGACAGGGGCGCTACGAGCAGTACTTC. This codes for CASSQQGQGRYEQYF.